The rows below give T cell receptor beta chains drawn from one sample of a study of T-cell memory formation after mild COVID-19. TCRdb called the 5' RACE reads again in MiXCR, with one record for every CDR3 protein. The sample has 7,300 or so distinct CDR3 sequences, about 54% seen once; the top ten hold around 2.3%. Sequenced input: PBMCs or a T cell subset sorted from them (not recorded which). The receptors were sampled from an adult who had mild COVID-19 (a few samples of this study predate the infection). Cell type and time point are not known. The CDR3 runs from the conserved cysteine through the conserved F or W. A D gene is named only where the DNA matches it firmly. Some rows have no size entry. The others give once, few or many, or a class for an expanded clone.

D gene	V gene	clone size	J gene	CDR3 DNA	CDR3 protein
NA	TRBV28	medium-sized	TRBJ1-2	TGTGCCAGCAACGCTCCCTTCGGGGTCTATGGCTACACCTTC	CASNAPFGVYGYTF
NA	TRBV5-1	NA	TRBJ2-7	TGCGCCAGCAGCTTAACAGGGCTTTTCGGCTACGAGCAGTACTTC	CASSLTGLFGYEQYF
TRBD2	TRBV4-3	NA	TRBJ2-3	TGCGCCAGCAGCCAACAAGCGGGACCTAGCACAGATACGCAGTATTTT	CASSQQAGPSTDTQYF
NA	TRBV5-1	NA	TRBJ2-5	TGCGCCAGCAGCTTGTTTCTGGGGGTACAAGAGACCCAGTACTTC	CASSLFLGVQETQYF
TRBD2	TRBV2	NA	TRBJ2-3	TGTGCCAGCAGTGAAGCGCTCCGGACTAGTAGCACAGATACGCAGTATTTT	CASSEALRTSSTDTQYF
NA	TRBV9	NA	TRBJ2-5	TGTGCCAGCAGCGTAGGTACCGGGGGTCTCCAAGAGACCCAGTACTTC	CASSVGTGGLQETQYF
NA	TRBV29-1	medium-sized	TRBJ1-4	TGCAGCGTTGAAGATTTGAGCGATGAAAAACTGTTTTTT	CSVEDLSDEKLFF
NA	TRBV25-1	many	TRBJ1-2	TGTGCCAGCAGTGAAACTGCAGAAGGGGACTATGGCTACACCTTC	CASSETAEGDYGYTF
NA	TRBV28	many	TRBJ2-1	TGTGCCAGCAGTTTGCGGGGCGCGGGGTACAATGAGCAGTTCTTC	CASSLRGAGYNEQFF
NA	TRBV18	NA	TRBJ2-1	TGTGCCAGCTCACCAGAGGTCCAGGGTTCCTACAATGAGCAGTTCTTC	CASSPEVQGSYNEQFF
NA	TRBV4-3	NA	TRBJ2-5	TGCGCCAGCAGCCAAGTTGGGCAGGGGGGAGAGACCCAGTACTTC	CASSQVGQGGETQYF
NA	TRBV3-1	medium-sized	TRBJ1-5	TGTGCCAGCAGCGCTTGGGGCAATCAGCCCCAGCATTTT	CASSAWGNQPQHF
TRBD2	TRBV4-2	many	TRBJ2-3	TGTGCCAGCAGCCAAGAAGGGACTAGCGGGGGCCCAGATACGCAGTATTTT	CASSQEGTSGGPDTQYF
TRBD1	TRBV29-1	NA	TRBJ2-5	TGCAGCGTTGCCCCCCGGGACAGGGAAGAGACCCAGTACTTC	CSVAPRDREETQYF
TRBD2	TRBV12-3/TRBV12-4	large	TRBJ2-1	TGTGCCACGCGGCGAGCGGGGATCTACAATGAGCAGTTCTTC	CATRRAGIYNEQFF
NA	TRBV4-1	many	TRBJ1-4	TGCGCCAGCAGCCAAGGTCCAACTAATACAGCGGATTTTGAAAAACTGTTTTTT	CASSQGPTNTADFEKLFF
TRBD2	TRBV4-1	few	TRBJ2-1	TGCGCCAGCAGCCAAGAACGCGGGGGGTATGATGAGCAGTTCTTC	CASSQERGGYDEQFF
TRBD1	TRBV7-2	NA	TRBJ1-1	TGTGCCAGCAGCTCAGACAGGGGAGTGGGTGCTTTCTTT	CASSSDRGVGAFF
NA	TRBV12-3/TRBV12-4	NA	TRBJ2-5	TGTGCCAGCAGTTTGCCCCGGACTCAAGAGACCCAGTACTTC	CASSLPRTQETQYF
NA	TRBV7-3	NA	TRBJ2-1	TGTGCCAGCAGCCTGGGCTCGAGCTACAATGAGCAGTTCTTC	CASSLGSSYNEQFF
NA	TRBV7-9	medium-sized	TRBJ1-1	TGTGCCAGCAGCACAGGGTGGGACCTCGGGAGGACTGAAGCTTTCTTT	CASSTGWDLGRTEAFF
NA	TRBV5-1	NA	TRBJ2-3	TGCGCCAGCAGCGCCCCGGGACCCCCAGGCGCAGATACGCAGTATTTT	CASSAPGPPGADTQYF
NA	TRBV5-1	medium-sized	TRBJ1-1	TGCGCCAGCAGCTTGACGGTCCACCCGAACACTGAAGCTTTCTTT	CASSLTVHPNTEAFF
TRBD1	TRBV29-1	NA	TRBJ2-7	TGCAGCGTTGTGGACAGGGGGCGAAGGTACGAGCAGTACTTC	CSVVDRGRRYEQYF
NA	TRBV18	NA	TRBJ2-5	TGTGCCAGCTCACCTCGAGAAGAGACCCAGTACTTC	CASSPREETQYF
TRBD1	TRBV7-3	NA	TRBJ1-6	TGTGCCAGCAGTCCCGACAGGGATTCACCCCTCCACTTT	CASSPDRDSPLHF
TRBD1	TRBV3-1	NA	TRBJ1-1	TGTGCCAGCAGCCAAGGACAGGGGGCGACTGAAGCTTTCTTT	CASSQGQGATEAFF
NA	TRBV7-9	medium-sized	TRBJ1-5	TGTGCCAGCAGCTTACAAACAGGGAATCAGCCCCAGCATTTT	CASSLQTGNQPQHF
TRBD1	TRBV10-3	NA	TRBJ1-2	TGTGCCATCAGTGGGGGAACGGACAGGAACTATGGCTACACCTTC	CAISGGTDRNYGYTF